These 4 T cell receptor beta chains were sequenced from one sample in a study of blood T cell repertoires in COVID-19 (dated by TCRdb to the early 2020s). The library was obtained by the immunoSEQ multiplex PCR assay. TCRdb stores this immuneACCESS table with in-frame sequences only. Part of the clones is absent; in the studies checked, under half of the shortfall reflects unresolved V genes, and no reason is known for the rest. Across this sample there are under 150,000 clones, with 85% to 90% seen only once. In total, the top ten clones hold under 2.5% of the sample. The sample taken for sequencing was peripheral blood. The receptors come from a man aged 50 or older with active COVID-19.

The chain employs TRBV10-3 and TRBJ2-5; 9 bases match TRBD2. Germline assignment: CDR1 ENHRY and CDR2 SYGVKD. Germline trimming cut 4 bases from V and 1 base from J; bases unmatched to any gene: 4. The CDR3 has 15 residues. CDR3 sequence (DNA): TGTGCCATCAGTGGTCCAGCGGGGGGCCAAGAGACCCAGTACTTC. It is translated as CAISGPAGGQETQYF.

V usage is TRBV3-1 (or the pseudogene TRBV3-2) and J usage is TRBJ2-2; no clear D. V was trimmed by 5 bases and J by 6 bases, leaving 10 bases between them. The V gene's germline CDR1 is LGHDT and CDR2 YNNKEL (reference sequence). The CDR3 totals 13 residues. CDR3 coding DNA: TGTGCCAGCAGCATCAGTTCCTCCGGGGAGCTGTTTTTT. Residues: CASSISSSGELFF.

This chain links TRBV30 with TRBJ2-4, with TRBD2 matching over 8 bases. J lost 1 base, V lost 0 bases, and 17 bases had no gene match. Germline V gene lookup returns CDR1 GTSNPN and CDR2 SVGIG (reference sequence). There are 20 residues in the CDR3. CDR3 loop: CAWSVHSERGRSLAKNIQYF. CDR3 DNA: TGTGCCTGGAGTGTACATTCCGAGCGGGGGAGATCCTTGGCCAAAAACATTCAGTACTTC.

The V call is TRBV7-2, the J call TRBJ2-7, with 8 positions matching TRBD1. Germline loops: CDR1 SGHTA, CDR2 FQGNSA. With 1 base clipped from V and 3 bases from J, the junction kept 5 bases outside the gene matches. The CDR3 has 15 residues. The CDR3 here is CASSLEGQVGYEQYF. CDR3 bases: TGTGCCAGCAGCTTAGAGGGACAGGTCGGCTACGAGCAGTACTTC.